Following are 22 T cell receptor beta chains from one sample sequenced in a study of shared clonotypes between healthy human individuals. Some clones are missing from TCRdb's copy, which holds only in-frame ones; the method was immunoSEQ multiplex PCR. The sample lists around 700,000 clones, more than 70% occurring once. The sequenced sample was memory CD4+ T cells sorted from blood. As to subset: CD45RA-negative fraction. The receptor set was obtained from a woman in her twenties or thirties in good health.

The chain employs TRBV5-1 and TRBJ1-3, with D possibly TRBD1 on 5 matching bases. This CDR3 region has 16 residues. Germline-derived CDR1 and CDR2 are SGHRS and YFSETQ. The V end lost 4 bases, the J end lost 2 bases, and 16 bases lay between the germline ends. The CDR3 coding sequence is TGCGCCAGCAGCCGAAGTGAATCGGGACCTGGAAACACCATATATTTT. Its protein is CASSRSESGPGNTIYF.

The rearrangement links TRBV7-9 to TRBJ2-7; D is uncertain. CDR1 SEHNR and CDR2 FQNEAQ come from the germline V gene (reference sequence). The CDR3 is 19 amino acids. V was shortened by 1 base and J by 4 bases, with 26 bases between the two germline ends. The CDR3 nucleotides are TGTGCCAGCAGCTTAGACGCCGGATGGGAACCCGTCACCTCTTACGAGCAGTACTTC. Its protein product is CASSLDAGWEPVTSYEQYF.

The J gene is TRBJ1-4, the V gene TRBV28; possible D gene TRBD1, 6 bases. This CDR3 contains 15 residues. Deletions cut 10 bases from V and 6 bases from J, with 21 bases between. Germline CDR1 and CDR2: MDHEN and SYDVKM. The CDR3 sequence: CATNHRIGGDEKLFF. CDR3 DNA sequence: TGTGCCACTAACCACCGAATCGGGGGCGATGAAAAACTGTTTTTT.

The gene calls are TRBV13 and TRBJ2-1; 9 bases align to TRBD2. Germline CDR1 and CDR2: PRHDT and FYEKMQ (reference sequence). V shed 1 base and J 9 bases; nucleotides not matched to a gene: 7. CDR3 size: 15 residues. CDR3 residues: CASSLEGSGSFEQFF. The CDR3 bases are TGTGCCAGCAGCTTAGAAGGTAGCGGGAGTTTTGAGCAGTTCTTC.

The chain joins TRBV27 to TRBJ1-5; TRBD1 might be the D (5 bases). CDR3 length equals 14 residues. Trimming shortened V by 8 bases and J by 9 bases, and 20 bases separated the two germline ends. Per the germline V gene, CDR1 is MNHEY and CDR2 is SMNVEV (reference sequence). The DNA for the CDR3 is TGTGCCAGCCGAGGTAGGGACGGACGTGGGCCCCAGCATTTT. It specifies CASRGRDGRGPQHF.

This clone was picked up one time. The V gene is TRBV7-9, the J gene TRBJ2-2; D unclear. The V gene lost 3 bases and the J gene lost 4 bases, with 6 bases spanning the gap. Per germline, CDR1 SEHNR and CDR2 FQNEAQ (reference sequence). This CDR3 region has 13 residues. CDR3 in DNA: TGTGCCAGCAGCTTGGACGGCACCGGGGAGCTGTTTTTT. Translation gives CASSLDGTGELFF. The variable domain in full, completed from reference TRBV7-9 and TRBJ2-2, reads DTGVSQNPRHKITKRGQNVTFRCDPISEHNRLYWYRQTLGQGPEFLTYFQNEAQLEKSRLLSDRFSAERPKGSFSTLEIQRTEQGDSAMYLCASSLDGTGELFFGEGSRLTVL.

The J gene is TRBJ2-1, the V gene TRBV2, with TRBD1 as a possible D gene (5 bases). V gave up 1 base and J gave up 4 bases, with 8 bases separating them. The germline V gene encodes CDR1 SNHLY and CDR2 FYNNEI. This CDR3 contains 14 residues. Written as DNA, the CDR3 is TGTGCCAGCAGTGAAGGGGGCCGTTACAATGAGCAGTTCTTC. Translation gives CASSEGGRYNEQFF. Full variable domain (rest looked up from reference TRBV2 and TRBJ2-1): EPEVTQTPSHQVTQMGQEVILRCVPISNHLYFYWYRQILGQKVEFLVSFYNNEISEKSEIFDDQFSVERPDGSNFTLKIRSTKLEDSAMYFCASSEGGRYNEQFFGPGTRLTVL.

This clone was detected ten times or more. The J gene is TRBJ2-7, the V gene TRBV7-2; D remains ambiguous. Trimming removed 3 bases at V and 6 bases at J, with 12 bases between. Germline V gives CDR1 SGHTA, CDR2 FQGNSA. The length of the CDR3 is 13 residues. The CDR3 DNA sequence: TGTGCCAGCAGCTTTCCGCCGGCCCCCGAGCAGTACTTC. Translating it yields CASSFPPAPEQYF.

Comment on this clone: Other DNA sequences of this sample code for an identical CDR3. This chain links TRBV19 with TRBJ2-1; a possible D gene is TRBD2 (6 bases). Germline V gives CDR1 LNHDA, CDR2 SQIVND (reference sequence). The CDR3 extends over 14 amino acids. The ends were cut back, 1 base at V and 7 bases at J, with 11 bases in the middle. Written as DNA, the CDR3 is TGTGCCAGTAGTATAGGCGGACGGGGGAATGAGCAGTTCTTC. Translating gives CASSIGGRGNEQFF.

This clone has at least ten counts. The CDR3 spells CASSRQQGNTEAFF. The CDR3 nucleotides are TGTGCCAGCAGCCGGCAACAGGGGAACACTGAAGCTTTCTTT. The chain employs TRBV7-2 and TRBJ1-1, with D possibly TRBD1 on 6 matching bases. The CDR3 runs 14 residues. V was clipped by 5 bases and J by 1 base, with 11 bases between them. From germline, CDR1 is SGHTA and CDR2 FQGNSA.

This clone was picked up a small number of times. This chain links TRBV25-1 with TRBJ1-1; no definite D call. Trimming removed 5 bases at V and 3 bases at J, with 13 bases between. The CDR3 is 14 residues long. Germline values: CDR1 MGHDK, CDR2 SYGVNS. The CDR3 DNA reads TGTGCCAGCAGTCTTACCGTGGTGGACACTGAAGCTTTCTTT. Protein sequence: CASSLTVVDTEAFF.

This rearrangement joins TRBV9 to TRBJ1-2; 7 bases are shared with TRBD1. Germline CDR1 SGDLS, CDR2 YYNGEE. This CDR3 is 15 amino acids long. Trimming took 0 bases from V and 4 from J; bases not matched to a gene: 6. CDR3 residues: CASSVAGTASYGYTF. CDR3 nucleotides: TGTGCCAGCAGCGTAGCCGGGACAGCAAGCTATGGCTACACCTTC. Complete variable domain (other parts from reference TRBV9 and TRBJ1-2): DSGVTQTPKHLITATGQRVTLRCSPRSGDLSVYWYQQSLDQGLQFLIQYYNGEERAKGNILERFSAQQFPDLHSELNLSSLELGDSALYFCASSVAGTASYGYTFGSGTRLTVV.

The chain recombines TRBV4-2 with TRBJ2-1; 9 nucleotides line up with TRBD2. CDR1 is LGHNA, CDR2 YNFKEQ, per germline. The CDR3 extends over 17 amino acids. Trimming at V came to 0 bases and at J to 9 bases, leaving 12 bases not matched to a gene. CDR3: CASSQDIRGRAFGEQFF. DNA for the CDR3: TGTGCCAGCAGCCAAGATATTCGCGGGAGGGCCTTCGGTGAGCAGTTCTTC.

This clone was recorded a few times. The chain is built from TRBV2 and TRBJ1-3; D unresolved. Trimming shortened V by 8 bases and J by 0 bases, and 11 bases separated the two germline ends. The CDR3 totals 14 residues. CDR1 is SNHLY, CDR2 FYNNEI, per germline. CDR3 DNA sequence: TGTGCCAGCTCTCCGGAGCACTCTGGAAACACCATATATTTT. It is translated as CASSPEHSGNTIYF.

There are a few counts of this clone. The chain recombines TRBV6-4 with TRBJ1-5; D unresolved. The V end lost 10 bases, the J end lost 4 bases, and 5 bases lay between the germline ends. There are 10 residues in the CDR3. Germline CDR1 reads MRHNA; CDR2 reads SNTAGT. CDR3 coding DNA: TGTGCCACCCCGAATCAGCCCCAGCATTTT. It translates to CATPNQPQHF.

V and J are TRBV6-4 and TRBJ2-2; D is ambiguous. Germline loops: CDR1 MRHNA, CDR2 SNTAGT. V shed 6 bases and J shed 1 base, with 12 bases lying between them. The CDR3 length is 15 residues. The CDR3 protein is CASRKDQQNTGELFF. CDR3 DNA sequence: TGTGCCAGCAGAAAGGACCAACAGAACACCGGGGAGCTGTTTTTT.

This chain joins TRBV19 and TRBJ1-3; unclear D gene. V lost 6 bases and J lost 3, with 9 bases in between. There are 13 residues in the CDR3. Germline values: CDR1 LNHDA, CDR2 SQIVND (reference sequence). The CDR3 loop is CASSLEVGNTIYF. The CDR3 nucleotides are TGTGCCAGTAGCCTCGAGGTTGGAAACACCATATATTTT.

As regards this clone: This sample also contains other DNA sequences that code for the same CDR3. The chain joins TRBV9 to TRBJ2-7, with D perhaps being TRBD1 or TRBD2 (5 bases each). The CDR3 extends over 14 amino acids. Trimming took off 0 bases at V and 1 base at J, with 8 bases between the two ends. Germline CDR1 reads SGDLS; CDR2 reads YYNGEE. Here the CDR3 reads CASSVAGTSYEQYF. The CDR3 DNA reads TGTGCCAGCAGCGTAGCAGGGACGTCCTACGAGCAGTACTTC. Using reference TRBV9 and TRBJ2-7 for the parts outside the CDR3, the full variable domain is DSGVTQTPKHLITATGQRVTLRCSPRSGDLSVYWYQQSLDQGLQFLIQYYNGEERAKGNILERFSAQQFPDLHSELNLSSLELGDSALYFCASSVAGTSYEQYFGPGTRLTVT.

The chain uses TRBV25-1 and TRBJ1-2, with TRBD1 identical over 10 bases. The CDR3 loop spans 17 amino acids. Trimming took 1 base from V and 4 from J; bases not matched to a gene: 9. Germline CDR1 and CDR2: MGHDK and SYGVNS. Here the CDR3 reads CASSELRSDRGLYGYTF. The CDR3 DNA reads as TGTGCCAGCAGTGAATTGCGCAGTGACAGGGGGCTCTATGGCTACACCTTC.

The V gene is TRBV2, the J gene TRBJ2-2; D perhaps matches TRBD2 (6 bases). Trimming cost V 3 bases and J 5 bases, with 16 bases left between them. Germline V lookup: CDR1 SNHLY, CDR2 FYNNEI. The CDR3 runs 16 residues. The DNA for the CDR3 is TGTGCCAGCAGTGATGATGCCGGGAGAAATACCGGGGAGCTGTTTTTT. Amino acids: CASSDDAGRNTGELFF.

This sequence joins TRBV18 and TRBJ2-3; D is uncertain. From germline, CDR1 is KGHSH and CDR2 LQKENI. CDR3 length equals 12 residues. The germline V and J ends were trimmed by 5 bases and 1 base, with 4 bases remaining between them. CDR3 sequence: CASSTRTDTQYF. The CDR3 DNA reads TGTGCCAGCTCAACCCGCACAGATACGCAGTATTTT.

The chain employs TRBV5-1 and TRBJ2-1; D ambiguous. The ends were cut back, 3 bases at V and 0 bases at J, with 10 bases in the middle. CDR1 and CDR2 (germline): SGHRS, YFSETQ. The CDR3 length is 15 residues. CDR3 protein: CASSSATSSYNEQFF. The CDR3 bases are TGCGCCAGCAGCTCCGCGACGAGCTCCTACAATGAGCAGTTCTTC.